One and the same sample provided the 8 T cell receptor beta chains below, sequenced in a study of post-analysis software for immune sequencing data (dated by TCRdb to 2015 to 2017). These receptors lack a known antigen. The library was made by PCR. The sample was run on an Illumina HiSeq 2500. Unique molecular identifiers were incorporated into TCR beta cDNA libraries to reduce PCR and sequencing biases. Using fastp trimming at Q25 and MiXCR clonotype assembly, TCRdb reanalyzed the public sequencing data and kept in-frame beta chains. A single entry per CDR3 protein holds the most common genes and DNA from its merged rows. The sample table records 740,000 or so distinct CDR3 sequences; roughly 50% of these occur just once. Approximately 4.2% of the sample comes from the top ten. On the study overall, not on this receptor specifically: Significantly higher frequencies in patients than in controls were found for about five TRBV segments, including TRBV5-6, TRBV5-1 and TRBV20-1.

The sequenced sample consisted of blood. The receptors shown here come from a girl aged 10-17 years with multiple sclerosis.

This clonotype was seen a few times. The chain uses TRBV29-1 and TRBJ2-7; the D gene could be TRBD1 or TRBD2 (5 bases each). Germline V gene data show CDR1 as SQVTM and CDR2 as ANQGSEA. There are 15 residues in the CDR3. Trimming shortened V by 2 bases and J by 0 bases, and 14 bases separated the two germline ends. The CDR3 loop is CSVELRDRNSYEQYF. The CDR3 region has the DNA TGCAGCGTTGAACTCCGGGACCGCAACTCCTACGAGCAGTACTTC.

This clonotype was detected only once. The V gene is TRBV5-1, the J gene TRBJ2-7, with a tentative D call TRBD1 (5 bases). The CDR3 totals 15 residues. V shed 4 bases and J shed 3 bases, with 17 bases lying between them. Germline values: CDR1 SGHRS, CDR2 YFSETQ. The CDR3 nucleotides are TGCGCCAGCAGCGTTGGTAGGGGCGGAAGCTACGAGCAGTACTTC. Its translation is CASSVGRGGSYEQYF.

This clonotype was counted between two and nine times. This sequence joins TRBV7-9 and TRBJ2-1; TRBD2 agrees at 11 bases. The CDR3 consists of 18 residues. Germline V gene sequence: CDR1 SEHNR, CDR2 FQNEAQ (reference sequence). The junction had 9 bases not matched to a gene; V was cut back by 5 bases and J by 0 bases. The CDR3 DNA reads TGTGCCAGCAGCCTCCTTAGCGGGGGGGCTAGCTCCTACAATGAGCAGTTCTTC. It specifies CASSLLSGGASSYNEQFF.

This clonotype has just one count. The rearrangement uses TRBV5-1 and TRBJ2-1; tentatively, D is TRBD2 (5 bases). The germline CDR1 and CDR2 sequences are SGHRS and YFSETQ. The length of the CDR3 is 18 residues. The germline V and J ends were trimmed by 4 bases and 0 bases, with 20 bases remaining between them. CDR3 protein: CASSPGVVATSSYNEQFF. The DNA for the CDR3 is TGCGCCAGCAGCCCTGGGGTGGTAGCGACGAGCTCCTACAATGAGCAGTTCTTC.

The chain carries TRBV6-6 and TRBJ2-1; D uncertain. The length of the CDR3 is 14 residues. The germline V gene has CDR1 MNHNY and CDR2 SVGAGI (reference sequence). Trimming cost V 0 bases and J 5 bases, with 8 bases left between them. CDR3 bases: TGTGCCAGCAGTTACTCGACGAGTCACAATGAGCAGTTCTTC. Residues: CASSYSTSHNEQFF.

This chain joins TRBV29-1 and TRBJ2-7; either TRBD1 or TRBD2 may supply D (5 bases each). The CDR3 length is 13 residues. Germline V CDR1 and CDR2: SQVTM, ANQGSEA. Trimming removed 3 bases at V and 1 base at J, with 10 bases between. CDR3 nucleotide sequence: TGCAGCGTTGACAGGGACGGATCCTACGAGCAGTACTTC. Its protein product is CSVDRDGSYEQYF.

J is TRBJ1-2 and V is TRBV29-1, with a possible D match to TRBD1 (6 bases). Germline CDR1 and CDR2: SQVTM and ANQGSEA. Trimming removed 7 bases at V and 0 bases at J, with 15 bases between. The CDR3 spans 14 residues. CDR3 in DNA: TGCAGCGCTAATTCAGGGGCTGCTAACTATGGCTACACCTTC. Translated: CSANSGAANYGYTF.

The chain employs TRBV14 and TRBJ2-7, with D perhaps TRBD1 (6 bases). This CDR3 contains 15 residues. Germline assignment: CDR1 SGHDN and CDR2 FVKESK. With 1 base removed from V and 2 bases from J, the gap between germline ends came to 12 bases. This CDR3 reads CASSQVPGHTYEQYF. Written as DNA, the CDR3 is TGTGCCAGCAGCCAAGTACCGGGACATACCTACGAGCAGTACTTC.